This entry features one TCR beta chain sequence. The data stem from a study of CD8 T cells in Susac syndrome. The study sequenced TCR beta in blood CD8+ and CD4+ T cells. The multiple sclerosis controls comprised treatment-naive patients whose relapsing-remitting disease was stable or active. RNA amounts of roughly 0.5 to 1 ug underwent reverse transcription with random hexamers. The immunoSEQ assay covered 54 Vbeta and 13 Jbeta segments for CDR3. Each CDR3 protein gets one entry after TCRdb re-called the immunoSEQ multiplex PCR reads with MiXCR. The repertoire holds 200,000 or so distinct CDR3 sequences, with about 95% as singletons. Germline CDR1 MNHNY, CDR2 SVGAGI (reference sequence). The ends were cut back, 5 bases at V and 1 base at J, with 8 bases in the middle. The CDR3 covers 13 residues.

The V and J genes are TRBV6-6 and TRBJ1-2; D not resolved. The material sequenced was CD4+ T cells from PBMCs. The receptor's source is a human donor with multiple sclerosis. CDR3: CASSLEVNYGYTF. The CDR3 DNA reads TGTGCCAGCAGTCTAGAGGTTAACTATGGCTACACCTTC.